The entry below describes one T cell receptor (beta chain). What it binds is not known. This entry comes from a study of cytomegalovirus exposure and HLA in healthy donors. Study-level information: Of all 400 or so donors who were genotyped, under 90% belonged to the Caucasian-associated ancestry cluster.

The PCR made use of 60 Vbeta and 13 Jbeta primers. Repertoires were generated with immunoSEQ multiplex PCR, while TCRdb's copy carries only in-frame clones and drops some. The sample consists of under 150,000 clones, about 79% of them appearing once. The CDR3 has 15 residues. Germline V gives CDR1 WSHSY, CDR2 SAAADI. V lost 6 bases and J 5 bases, leaving 19 bases between the germline ends. The study, taken as a whole, reports: Several V segments, TRBV6-2 and TRBV6-3 among them, could not be told apart and were dropped. The listing of roughly 160 TCR beta chains classed them as cytomegalovirus-associated. As was reported, the HLA-A and HLA-B alleles of most subjects were accurately predicted from TCR beta sequences.

The TCR originated in a man aged 40-49 years in good health and CMV-seropositive. This chain uses TRBV10-2 with TRBJ2-5; perhaps TRBD2 as D (7 bases). The sequenced sample consisted of PBMCs. Here the CDR3 reads CASRGRRGAFETQYF. The CDR3, as DNA: TGCGCCAGCAGGGGTCGACGGGGGGCATTTGAGACCCAGTACTTC.